This note documents a single TCR beta chain sequence. No cognate antigen has been identified for it. No base qualities exist here, and no much larger clone lies one base off it. The trial excluded patients who had a history of autoimmune disease or who were on systemic immunosuppression. In every dose cohort, peripheral blood was drawn for TCR sequencing at baseline, cycle 4 day 1, and cycle 7 day 1. The samples were drawn from a first-in-human, open-label, multicenter phase I dose-escalation trial of ivuxolimab. Adults with locally advanced or metastatic melanoma, renal cell, hepatocellular, or head and neck squamous cell carcinoma were enrolled in the trial. Before TCR sequencing, CD4+ and CD8+ T cells were separately sorted from peripheral blood. For sequencing of the TCRbeta CDR3 region, genomic DNA was extracted from the sorted cells. TCRbeta CDR3 regions were sequenced using the immunoSEQ Assay. This immuneACCESS table, as held by TCRdb, lists in-frame sequences with V and J called but not all clones. Of the missing ones, under half trace to an unresolved V gene in checked studies; the others have no known cause. Present in this sample are about 37,000 clones, around 92% of which were seen just once. The ten largest make up 30% to 35% of the sample.

Relative to germline, V is 9 bases shorter and J is 2 bases shorter, with 14 bases between their ends. The germline V gene yields ENHRY for CDR1 and SYGVKD for CDR2. CDR3 length: 13 amino acids, cysteine to phenylalanine. The retained sequence is limited to the CDR3, 39 bases, with the frame set at the first base. The sample is drawn from a study of OX40 agonist ivuxolimab in advanced cancers. As for the study more broadly: Ivuxolimab, which targeted the costimulatory receptor OX40 (CD134), was an agonistic, fully human IgG2 monoclonal antibody. Peripheral TCRbeta sequencing was intended to test whether TCR sequence diversity was altered and clonal T-cell expansion was caused by ivuxolimab. A male proportion of 82.7% and a mean age of about 60 years, ranging from about 20 to 79, were recorded for the dose-escalation cohort. Of the approximately 53 patients in dose escalation, some 19 had hepatocellular carcinoma, some 15 had melanoma, 9 had renal cell carcinoma and 9 had head and neck cancer. Intravenous ivuxolimab was administered to patients every 2 weeks at six dose levels: 0.01, 0.1, 0.3, 1.5, 3 and 10 mg/kg. Patients were allowed to have had prior anti-PD-1, anti-PD-L1 or anti-CTLA-4 therapy, and around 40% of the dose-escalation patients had previously received checkpoint inhibitors. The paper covers the monotherapy dose-escalation part of the phase I ivuxolimab trial, which included N ≈ 50 patients. Partial responses were achieved by three dose-escalation patients, of whom one had hepatocellular carcinoma and two had cutaneous melanoma. Study-wide conclusions, independent of this receptor: Low levels of normalized T-cell clonal expansion were also shown by some nonresponding patients. In partial responders in the 0.1-3.0 mg/kg groups, normalized peripheral clonal expansion was found to be among the lowest, especially among CD8+ T cells. After ivuxolimab, expanded clones were on average more numerous among CD8+ T cells than among CD4+ T cells. Which antigens the clonally expanded peripheral T cells were specific for was not determined. At doses of 0.1 to 3.0 mg/kg, clonal expansion of both CD4+ and CD8+ T cells in blood was seen between baseline and week 6.

The sample in question was CD4+ or CD8+ T cells sorted from blood, obtained in a trial of the OX40 agonist ivuxolimab. This clonotype was sampled from an adult with an advanced solid tumor such as melanoma, head and neck, liver or kidney cancer. The chain is made from TRBV10-3 and TRBJ2-7; the D call could be TRBD1 or TRBD2, with each sharing 5 bases. The DNA sequence reads TGTGCCATGGGACCCGGGTTTACCTACGAGCAGTACTTC. This sequence encodes CAMGPGFTYEQYF.